Listed below are T cell receptor beta chains from one sample, sequenced in a study of CD4+ T cells in melanoma. TCRdb's table, derived via immunoSEQ multiplex PCR, lists solely in-frame clones and lacks some. The sample includes tens of thousands of clones, almost 70% of them seen just once. Input material: tumor tissue. These receptors originate from a human donor with melanoma. Both conserved end residues are part of each CDR3. D genes are given only for firm matches. Clone size is given for some rows only: seen once, a few or many times, or a class if the clone is expanded.

cdr3_nt	cdr3_aa	j_call	v_call	d_call	clone_size
TGTGCCAGCAGCTTAGCCCCATCTGCAGCGCCCCAGCATTTT	CASSLAPSAAPQHF	TRBJ1-5	TRBV7-9	-	-
TGTGCCAGCAGCTTAGAGGGATACCTTTCCCTTGTTAATTCACCCCTCCACTTT	CASSLEGYLSLVNSPLHF	TRBJ1-6	TRBV11-2	-	-
TGTGCCAGCAGCTTTTGGACAGGGGCGGTGAACGAGCAGTACTTC	CASSFWTGAVNEQYF	TRBJ2-7	TRBV7-6	TRBD1	-
TGCAGTGCCCGGGCGTGGTGGGGCTACACCTTC	CSARAWWGYTF	TRBJ1-2	TRBV20-1	-	-
TGTGCCTGGAGTGTTGGAGGTACCTACGAGCAGTACTTC	CAWSVGGTYEQYF	TRBJ2-7	TRBV30	-	once
TGCGCCAGCAGGACTAGCGGGACGAACACCGGGGAGCTGTTTTTT	CASRTSGTNTGELFF	TRBJ2-2	TRBV5-1	TRBD2	-
TGCGCCAGCAGCTTGGCTGGGGAGAAGAACACTGAAGCTTTCTTT	CASSLAGEKNTEAFF	TRBJ1-1	TRBV5-1	-	-
TGTGCCAGCAGTTACGCCAGGATGAACACTGAAGCTTTCTTT	CASSYARMNTEAFF	TRBJ1-1	TRBV6-6	-	few
TGCGCCAGCAGCCGTTCTTGGGACTACTATCAAGAGACCCAGTACTTC	CASSRSWDYYQETQYF	TRBJ2-5	TRBV4-1	TRBD2	-
TGCAGCGTTGATTTGGGGGGTGGGGGCACCTTC	CSVDLGGGGTF	TRBJ1-2	TRBV29-1	-	many
TGTGCCAGCAGCACCGGACTAGCGGGATCCTACGAGCAGTACTTC	CASSTGLAGSYEQYF	TRBJ2-7	TRBV5-6	TRBD2	few
TGTGCCAGCAGCCAAGCAGGAGGGGCGGAGACCCAGTACTTC	CASSQAGGAETQYF	TRBJ2-5	TRBV4-2	-	once
TGTGCCAGCAGCTTATCAAGGGACCAAGAGACCCAGTACTTC	CASSLSRDQETQYF	TRBJ2-5	TRBV7-2	-	-
TGTGCCAGCAGCGTAGATCCCTCTGGTGAAAAACTGTTTTTT	CASSVDPSGEKLFF	TRBJ1-4	TRBV9	-	-
TGTGCCAGCAGCGTGCCACAAAGTCGGGCCAACGTCCTGACTTTC	CASSVPQSRANVLTF	TRBJ2-6	TRBV7-7	-	-
TGCGCCAGCAGACGGGGGGACACTGAAGCTTTCTTT	CASRRGDTEAFF	TRBJ1-1	TRBV4-1	-	many
TGTGCCAGCTCACCAAGGGTGAACAGCTATGGCTACACCTTC	CASSPRVNSYGYTF	TRBJ1-2	TRBV18	-	-
TGTGCCAGCAGCTTAGGATCTAGGCACGATACGCAGTATTTT	CASSLGSRHDTQYF	TRBJ2-3	TRBV7-3	-	-
TGTGCCACCAGCAGAGGACGGGGGGTCTCTGGAAACACCATATATTTT	CATSRGRGVSGNTIYF	TRBJ1-3	TRBV15	-	-
TGTGCCAGCAGTTATGTAGGCGTGGGTACCGGGGAGCTGTTTTTT	CASSYVGVGTGELFF	TRBJ2-2	TRBV6-6	-	-
TGTGCCAGCAGTTTAGCGGGGGGCGACACCGGGGAGCTGTTTTTT	CASSLAGGDTGELFF	TRBJ2-2	TRBV6-6	TRBD2	-
TGTGCCAGCAGCTTAACAGCAGATCAGCCCCAGCATTTT	CASSLTADQPQHF	TRBJ1-5	TRBV7-9	-	-
TGTGCCAGCAGTTACGGGCGGGGAACTGAAGCTTTCTTT	CASSYGRGTEAFF	TRBJ1-1	TRBV6-6	-	-
TGTGCCAGCAGCCCTGGGGACCTAATACAAGAGACCCAGTACTTC	CASSPGDLIQETQYF	TRBJ2-5	TRBV7-9	-	once
TGCGCCAGCAGCCAAGTCTTGGCAGGGGGAGGGGGAAGTCAGCCCCAGCATTTT	CASSQVLAGGGGSQPQHF	TRBJ1-5	TRBV4-1	TRBD1	-
TGCAGCGCGGGACAGGGAACCTACGAGCAGTACTTC	CSAGQGTYEQYF	TRBJ2-7	TRBV29-1	TRBD1	-